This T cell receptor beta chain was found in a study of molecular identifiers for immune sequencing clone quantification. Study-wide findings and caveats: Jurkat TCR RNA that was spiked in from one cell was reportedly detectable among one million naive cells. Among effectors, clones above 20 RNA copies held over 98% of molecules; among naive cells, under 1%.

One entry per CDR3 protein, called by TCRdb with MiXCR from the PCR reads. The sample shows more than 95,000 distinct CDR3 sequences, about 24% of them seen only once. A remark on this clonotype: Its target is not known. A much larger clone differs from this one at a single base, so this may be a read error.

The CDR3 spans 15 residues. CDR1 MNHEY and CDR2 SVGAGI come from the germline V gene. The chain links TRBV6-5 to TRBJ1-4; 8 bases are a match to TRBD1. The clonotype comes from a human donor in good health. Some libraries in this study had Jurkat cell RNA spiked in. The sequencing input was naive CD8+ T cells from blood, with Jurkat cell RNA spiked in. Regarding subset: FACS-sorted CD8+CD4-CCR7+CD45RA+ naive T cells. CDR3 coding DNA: TGTGCCGGCAGTTTAACAGGGGGAACTAATGAAAAACTGTTTTTT. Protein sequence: CAGSLTGGTNEKLFF.